This TCR beta chain emerged from a study of T-cell reconstitution after alpha-beta-depleted transplantation in children. Overall study results and limits: Recipient T cells and thymic progenitors that survived gave rise to the high TCRbeta diversity observed at day 60 in some patients. Several hundred rapidly expanded clones from non-depleted graft cells reportedly supplied alpha-beta T cells about two months post-transplant. T-cell numbers and diversity, one year after transplant, stemmed largely from T cells that were newly produced.

The length of the CDR3 is 15 residues. The V segment lost 6 bases and the J segment 6 bases; nucleotides outside the gene matches: 8. Germline CDR1 is MDHEN and CDR2 is SYDVKM. The table lists this clonotype with many counts. Its specificity is not known. Library preparation (for TCRbeta) was performed with unique molecular identifiers. TCRdb reprocessed the PCR reads via MiXCR and lists one record per CDR3 protein. Of 450,000 to 600,000 distinct CDR3 sequences detected, around 13% appear once; the ten largest clones hold approximately 2.1%. This receptor was obtained from a male patient younger than 18 who had a stem cell transplant for acute myeloid leukemia, so the T cells may come from the graft donor. Source: PBMCs, mostly from graft donor cells, taken 360 days after TCRalphabeta/CD19-depleted stem cell transplant. V usage is TRBV28 and J usage is TRBJ2-2; TRBD1 aligns across 9 bases. The CDR3 coding sequence is TGTGCCAGCAGCCCCGGACAGGGGATACCCGGGGAGCTGTTTTTT. Translating it yields CASSPGQGIPGELFF. Based on the CDR3 plus reference TRBV28 and TRBJ2-2, the full variable domain is DVKVTQSSRYLVKRTGEKVFLECVQDMDHENMFWYRQDPGLGLRLIYFSYDVKMKEKGDIPEGYSVSREKKERFSLILESASTNQTSMYLCASSPGQGIPGELFFGEGSRLTVL.